The rows below give T cell receptor beta chains drawn from one sample of a study of blood T cell repertoires in COVID-19. Profiling relied on immunoSEQ multiplex PCR, and the TCRdb table lists in-frame clones only, not all of them. The profile shows about 220,000 clones, around 75% of them singletons. Sequences were obtained from peripheral blood. These TCRs come from a human donor in a cohort sampled during active COVID-19. The CDR3 runs from the conserved cysteine through the conserved F or W. Each record gives: clone size, D gene, V gene, J gene, CDR3 DNA, CDR3 protein. The D gene is left open where the match is weak. Expanded clones get a size class; other rows say once, few or many, or leave the size out.

clone_size: once; d_call: -; v_call: TRBV7-9; j_call: TRBJ2-7; cdr3_nt: TGTGCCAGCAGCCCGACCCACAGGACACTGATCTACGAGCAGTACTTC; cdr3_aa: CASSPTHRTLIYEQYF
clone_size: -; d_call: -; v_call: TRBV14; j_call: TRBJ1-1; cdr3_nt: TGTGCCAGCAGCCAAGATCCCGGGAAGTGGGCTGAAGCTTTCTTT; cdr3_aa: CASSQDPGKWAEAFF
clone_size: -; d_call: TRBD2; v_call: TRBV7-2; j_call: TRBJ2-7; cdr3_nt: TGTGCCAGCAGCTACCTAGCGGGAGGCCCATCCTACGAGCAGTACTTC; cdr3_aa: CASSYLAGGPSYEQYF
clone_size: -; d_call: -; v_call: TRBV5-4; j_call: TRBJ2-2; cdr3_nt: TGTGCCAGCAGCTTCGGACCCCTGGGGGGCGGGGAGCTGTTTTTT; cdr3_aa: CASSFGPLGGGELFF
clone_size: -; d_call: TRBD1; v_call: TRBV5-4; j_call: TRBJ1-2; cdr3_nt: TGTGCCAGCAGCCAAGGGGGACAGGTCCGTGGCTACACCTTC; cdr3_aa: CASSQGGQVRGYTF
clone_size: once; d_call: -; v_call: TRBV24-1; j_call: TRBJ1-1; cdr3_nt: TGTGCCACCAGTGATTCCGGGGGGACTGAAGCTTTCTTT; cdr3_aa: CATSDSGGTEAFF
clone_size: -; d_call: TRBD1; v_call: TRBV5-1; j_call: TRBJ1-1; cdr3_nt: TGCGCCAGCAGGGACAGGGGGAACACTGAAGCTTTCTTT; cdr3_aa: CASRDRGNTEAFF
clone_size: -; d_call: TRBD2; v_call: TRBV5-4; j_call: TRBJ2-7; cdr3_nt: TGTGCCAGCAGCTTGGGAGCGGGAGAAACCTACGAGCAGTACTTC; cdr3_aa: CASSLGAGETYEQYF
clone_size: -; d_call: TRBD2; v_call: TRBV28; j_call: TRBJ2-1; cdr3_nt: TGTGCCAGCAGTCCTACCGGGACTAGCCGCAATGAGCAGTTCTTC; cdr3_aa: CASSPTGTSRNEQFF
clone_size: -; d_call: -; v_call: TRBV2; j_call: TRBJ1-1; cdr3_nt: TGTGCCAGCAGTGTTTGGGGGGTGGGCACTGAAGCTTTCTTT; cdr3_aa: CASSVWGVGTEAFF
clone_size: -; d_call: TRBD1; v_call: TRBV28; j_call: TRBJ1-5; cdr3_nt: TGTGCCAGCAGGAGGACAGGGGGCTGGAATCAGCCCCAGCATTTT; cdr3_aa: CASRRTGGWNQPQHF
clone_size: -; d_call: -; v_call: TRBV28; j_call: TRBJ1-5; cdr3_nt: TGTGCCAGCAGTTTAACAGATCGTAGCAATCAGCCCCAGCATTTT; cdr3_aa: CASSLTDRSNQPQHF
clone_size: once; d_call: TRBD1; v_call: TRBV2; j_call: TRBJ2-1; cdr3_nt: TGTGCCAGCAGTGGACAGGGCTACAATGAGCAGTTCTTC; cdr3_aa: CASSGQGYNEQFF
clone_size: -; d_call: TRBD2; v_call: TRBV28; j_call: TRBJ2-1; cdr3_nt: TGTGCCAGCAGTCTCGGACTAGCGGGAGGGAATGAGCAGTTCTTC; cdr3_aa: CASSLGLAGGNEQFF
clone_size: -; d_call: -; v_call: TRBV11-2; j_call: TRBJ1-3; cdr3_nt: TGTGCCAGCAGATCCGTGGGAGCGGATGGAAACACCATATATTTT; cdr3_aa: CASRSVGADGNTIYF
clone_size: -; d_call: -; v_call: TRBV18; j_call: TRBJ1-6; cdr3_nt: TGTGCCAGCTCACCGACGCAGGGGAGTCTTCGCTCCTATAATTCACCCCTCCACTTT; cdr3_aa: CASSPTQGSLRSYNSPLHF
clone_size: -; d_call: TRBD1; v_call: TRBV9; j_call: TRBJ1-2; cdr3_nt: TGTGCCAGCAGCTCACAGGGGGGTAACTATGGCTACACCTTC; cdr3_aa: CASSSQGGNYGYTF
clone_size: -; d_call: TRBD2; v_call: TRBV9; j_call: TRBJ2-7; cdr3_nt: TGTGCCAGCAGCGAGGGCGGGGGAGGTAACTACGAGCAGTACTTC; cdr3_aa: CASSEGGGGNYEQYF
clone_size: -; d_call: TRBD1; v_call: TRBV10-3; j_call: TRBJ1-1; cdr3_nt: TGTGCCATCAGTGGGACAGGGTCCGGCGACACTGAAGCTTTCTTT; cdr3_aa: CAISGTGSGDTEAFF
clone_size: -; d_call: -; v_call: TRBV4-3; j_call: TRBJ1-1; cdr3_nt: TGCGCCAGCAGCCAAGAAAGCCTTACTGAAGCTTTCTTT; cdr3_aa: CASSQESLTEAFF
clone_size: -; d_call: TRBD1; v_call: TRBV18; j_call: TRBJ1-5; cdr3_nt: TGTGCCAGCTCACCTACGGACAGGGTTCAGCCCCAGCATTTT; cdr3_aa: CASSPTDRVQPQHF
clone_size: -; d_call: -; v_call: TRBV7-6; j_call: TRBJ2-7; cdr3_nt: TGTGCCAGCAGCTTAGCGCGGGCGGGATACTCCTACGAGCAGTACTTC; cdr3_aa: CASSLARAGYSYEQYF
clone_size: -; d_call: -; v_call: TRBV5-4; j_call: TRBJ2-3; cdr3_nt: TGTGCCAGCAGCTTGGCTGGCGGAAGCACAGATACGCAGTATTTT; cdr3_aa: CASSLAGGSTDTQYF